Given below is one T cell receptor beta chain in context. What this receptor recognizes is not known. Per-base quality was not reported, and no clone a single base away is much larger than it. Libraries came from the immunoSEQ multiplex PCR assay. The table comes from immuneACCESS by way of TCRdb, which keeps in-frame sequences with V and J called. Part of the clones is missing from these tables; in studies checked, under half for an unresolved V gene and the rest for unknown reasons. This sample is represented by some 76,000 clones; 75% to 90% of them were singletons. About 9.5% of the sample lies in the top ten. This entry is derived from a study of control samples from healthy donors and cancer patients (dated by TCRdb to about 2020). The CDR3 runs 11 residues from the cysteine to the phenylalanine. This entry keeps only the CDR3 DNA: 33 bases, framed from base 1. Trimming removed 1 base from V and 11 bases from J, leaving 6 bases between the germline ends. Reading the germline V gene gives CDR1 LGHNT and CDR2 FRNRAP.

This sequence uses TRBV12-5 and TRBJ2-1; the D gene is not confidently resolved. The sequence derives from a woman in her 50s with colorectal cancer. Sample: PBMCs. The DNA sequence reads TGTGCTAGTGGTTTGGGATATAAGCAGTTCTTC. This yields the protein CASGLGYKQFF.